The subject of this entry is one T cell receptor (beta chain). Its target is unknown. This specimen comes from a study of cytomegalovirus exposure and HLA in healthy donors. Study results and caveats: When analyzed later, a missense DCLRE1C variant was found to be linked to TCR beta V- and J-gene trimming. A later analysis associated 15,000 or so TCR beta sequences with HLA alleles at a 0.05 false discovery rate.

13 Jbeta primers and 60 Vbeta primers were used for the PCR. Sequencing was performed with immunoSEQ multiplex PCR; in TCRdb, only in-frame clones are kept and a portion is missing. The sample includes 120,000 or so clones, 75% seen only once; the top ten take roughly 3%. The V end lost 3 bases, the J end lost 8 bases, and 10 bases lay between the germline ends. The CDR3 length is 11 residues. The V gene's germline CDR1 is DFQATT and CDR2 SNEGSKA (reference sequence). The sequence was collected from a woman aged 40 to 50 in good health and CMV-seropositive. The chain recombines TRBV20-1 with TRBJ1-2; possibly TRBD1 for D (5 bases). Sequenced input: PBMCs. DNA for the CDR3: TGCAGTGCTAGCCAGGGAAGAGGCTACACCTTC. It codes for CSASQGRGYTF.